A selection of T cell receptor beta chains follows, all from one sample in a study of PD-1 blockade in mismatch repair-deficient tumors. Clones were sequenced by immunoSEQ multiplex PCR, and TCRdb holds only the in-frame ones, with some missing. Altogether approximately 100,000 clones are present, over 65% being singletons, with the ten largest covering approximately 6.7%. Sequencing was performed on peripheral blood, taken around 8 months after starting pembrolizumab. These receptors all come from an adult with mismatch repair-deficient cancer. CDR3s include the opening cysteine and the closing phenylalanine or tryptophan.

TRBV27	CASSRWDFTYEQYF
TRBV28	CASSFMAGYTF
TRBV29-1	CSATGVLARAGEQYF
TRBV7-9	CASCAEELAGGAWNEQFF
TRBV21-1	CANGQGHDTEAFF
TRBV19	CASSIGEGWSKNIQYF
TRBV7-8	CASSLNGGPVYNEQFF
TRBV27	CASAGTGLTGELFF
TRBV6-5	CASSAPARNTIYF
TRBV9	CASSPRMTSGTDTQYF
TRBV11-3	CASSLRTGELFF
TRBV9	CASSLIGSTDTQYF
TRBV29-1	CSVAGNSYEQYF
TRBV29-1	CSVEARGVRNTIYF
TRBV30	CAWNGENTGELFF
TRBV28	CASSLKPDADTQYF
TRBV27	CASSLSSRLVPYEQFF
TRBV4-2	CASSGRTSGSYNEQFF
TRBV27	CASSLTPGQGGYGYTF
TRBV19	CASGDRERGTQYF
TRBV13	CASSQQEWHVNTEAFF
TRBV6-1	CASSDPTRDIYNQPQHF
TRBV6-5	CASSQVNEQFF
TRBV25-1	CASSQGQGPAEQYF
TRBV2	CASDPTSGRGEQYF
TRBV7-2	CASSLRGGSGTEAFF
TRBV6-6	CASSQSLVAPYNEQFF
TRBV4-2	CASSVAGTGRLDYGYTF
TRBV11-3	CASSLVHSPNQPQHF
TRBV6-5	CASSYPGNTEAFF
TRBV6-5	CASSYNRQGWTEAFF
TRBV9	CASSVTSGSYNEQFF
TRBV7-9	CASSPWRQGVGYTF
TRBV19	CASTLGTSSYNEQFF
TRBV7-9	CASSLALGVPRVDTQYF
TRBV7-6	CASSKGSQETQYF
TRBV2	CASGRGRNTDTQYF
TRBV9	CASSATSGSHNEQFF
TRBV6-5	CASSYVGGEQYF
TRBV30	CAWSVGTGGDEQFF
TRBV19	CASRGQGNIQYF
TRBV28	CASSSRTKNTEAFF
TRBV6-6	CASNPLDGLNTGELFF